The TCR beta chain under discussion was sequenced for a study of beta chain features in type 1 diabetes. CDR1 and CDR2 from the germline V gene are SGHTA and FQGTGA. V gave up 5 bases and J gave up 1 base; unmatched junction bases: 1. The length of the CDR3 is 14 residues. Whole-study results and caveats: Among patients with Type 1 diabetes, TCRB CDR3s were moderately but significantly shorter in every one of the four CD4+ subsets.

cDNA synthesis used the whole RNA isolate, giving expressed TCRB sequences. The repertoire was sequenced with immunoSEQ multiplex PCR; TCRdb's copy has only in-frame clones and lacks some. The sample gives more than 550,000 clones, more than 12% of which show up once; approximately 0.042% is in the top ten. This clone showed up just a few times. What it binds is not known. Sequences were obtained from naive CD4+ T cells from blood. V gene TRBV7-3 combines with J gene TRBJ2-4; 8 nucleotides line up with TRBD2. The TCR sequence derives from a young man with type 1 diabetes. This CDR3 reads CASSPSGAKNIQYF. As DNA, the CDR3 is TGTGCCAGCAGCCCTAGCGGGGCCAAAAACATTCAGTACTTC.